This T cell receptor beta chain comes out of a study of OX40 agonist ivuxolimab in advanced cancers. Study summary: 40% to 50% of patients had received prior checkpoint inhibitor therapy.

Study outcomes and limitations: At 0.1 to 3.0 mg/kg and by week 6, CD4+ and CD8+ T cells in the blood had expanded clonally. CD8+ T cells were the subset that, on average, had more expanded clones than CD4+.

Turning to this clone: Its antigen is not identified.

Assay used: immunoSEQ multiplex PCR; TCRdb lists only in-frame clones, some missing. This table holds about 76,000 clones, 70% to 90% found once. Germline V gene data show CDR1 as MNHNS and CDR2 as SASEGT. The CDR3 consists of 15 residues. Between the trimmed V and J ends, which lost 2 bases and 3 bases, there was a span of 14 bases. Autoimmune disease history or systemic immunosuppression led to patients being barred. This TCR derives from an adult with an advanced solid tumor such as melanoma, head and neck, liver or kidney cancer. The input for sequencing was CD4+ or CD8+ T cells sorted from blood, taken in a trial of the OX40 agonist ivuxolimab. The V and J genes are TRBV6-1 and TRBJ2-7, with a weak D call TRBD1 (7 bases). The DNA of the CDR3 is TGTGCCAGCAGTGAATGGGGGGACAGAGACTACGAGCAGTACTTC. Translated, it gives CASSEWGDRDYEQYF.